This record looks at one T cell receptor beta chain sequence and its context. Its antigen is not yet known. No base qualities exist here, and no much larger clone lies one base off it. This specimen comes from a study of blood T cells in healthy people across ages (dated by TCRdb to between 2015 and 2017). In the study overall: In model experiments, template switching captured roughly one uniquely barcoded TCR beta cDNA molecule for every two T cells. The study measured age-related changes in TCR beta repertoire diversity using deep sequencing normalized with unique cDNA molecular identifiers. Using the same blood draw, the study looked at two additional independent replicas of 1 million unique cDNA reads for two donors, one aged 18 to 30 and the other aged 80 or older. To avoid experimental bias, donors of different ages were randomly spread across the sequencing lanes. Donors were grouped into four age groups: young (average roughly 16 years), middle-aged (39), aged (around 60) and long-lived (about 89).

Donors were a few dozen systemically healthy Caucasian individuals from Russia aged 6 to 90 years. Around 10 milliliters of peripheral blood were drawn from each donor into EDTA-treated Vacutainer tubes. Ficoll-Paque density-gradient centrifugation was used to isolate PBMCs, with at least 6 million per sample. Total RNA was extracted from PBMCs with Trizol reagent, with at least 5 micrograms obtained per sample. Naive CD45RAhigh/CD27high T cell percentages were measured by flow cytometry on a PBMC aliquot from every donor. What the research found in general, with its limitations: As age increased, observed TCR beta diversity per million T cells dropped in a roughly linear way, and a significant reduction was already evident by age about 40. Total diversity estimates from one million sequenced T cells were considered lower bounds and underestimates. Compared with the aged group, the long-lived group had more naive CD4+ T cells, fewer expanded clones and increased TCR diversity, suggesting age selection. A strong correlation was found between observed TCR beta diversity and the percentage of naive T cells measured by flow cytometry. Conclusive comparison of naive and antigen-experienced compartments was prevented by the profiling of bulk unsorted PBMCs. Donor CMV infection status was unknown, potentially confounding age-related changes in expanded clonotypes.

Libraries were constructed by 5' RACE. Sequencing used an Illumina HiSeq 2500. A second roughly 7 to 12 cycle PCR used a sample-barcoded 5' primer and a J-beta primer mix. A template-switch 5' adaptor carrying 12 random nucleotides introduced a unique molecular identifier onto each TCR beta cDNA molecule. At least 2.5 million CDR3-containing paired-end reads were obtained from each sample. First-strand cDNA synthesis was performed from all RNA using the Mint cDNA synthesis kit, with priming by a TRBC-specific oligonucleotide. Following uracil-DNA glycosylase treatment, a first 18-cycle PCR with universal primers M1SS and BC2_uni_R was performed on all cDNA. The original methods were these. Normalization of each sample was performed by random selection of 1 million high-quality reads, each carrying a distinct molecular identifier. Reads with shared molecular identifiers were discarded instead of being binned into consensus sequences. MiTCR, run with a Q25 quality threshold and the strictest error-elimination algorithm, handled CDR3 identification, clonotype clustering and error correction. A nonparametric unseen species model using Euler transformation provided a lower-bound estimate of total TCR beta diversity. Through fastp at Q25 and MiXCR, TCRdb rebuilt clones from the public reads, retaining in-frame beta chains. Every entry covers one CDR3 protein and lists the most common genes and DNA from its rows. TCRdb, not the original authors, processed these V and J calls. This sample is represented by about 640,000 distinct CDR3 sequences; roughly 53% of them were singletons. Around 37% of the sample comes from the top ten.

Including cysteine and phenylalanine, the CDR3 has 16 amino acids. Left in the record is the CDR3 DNA by itself, 48 bases read in frame from the first base. Between the V and J ends, shortened by 0 bases and 9 bases respectively, the junction contains 15 bases. CDR1 and CDR2 are drawn from the germline V gene: MGHDK, SYGVNS. The rearrangement combines TRBV25-1 with TRBJ1-6; perhaps TRBD1 is the D gene, with 5 bases matching. The clonotype was recovered from a man in his 60s in good health. The sample taken for sequencing was blood. The bases read TGTGCCAGCAGTGAATACCGGACGGGGCCGGGTTCACCCCTCCACTTT. It translates as CASSEYRTGPGSPLHF.